Presented here are 28 T cell receptor beta chains from one specimen sequenced in a study of human CD4 T cells and Enterobacteriaceae. Sorting took every CD4+ cell except CD45RA+CCR7+CD95- naive cells, reaching over 95% purity. Here immunoSEQ multiplex PCR was the method, and the copy in TCRdb shows in-frame clones only, minus some. The sample includes about 29,000 clones, about 80% of them seen just once. The source material was memory CD4+ T cells from blood. The origin of the receptors is a human donor in good health.

The chain combines TRBV28 with TRBJ2-1, with D unclear. The CDR3 spans 14 residues. The germline V gene encodes CDR1 MDHEN and CDR2 SYDVKM. V was clipped by 2 bases and J by 5 bases, with 10 bases between them. The CDR3 sequence: CASSLTVANNEQFF. The CDR3 nucleotides read TGTGCCAGCAGTTTAACGGTAGCCAACAATGAGCAGTTCTTC.

This clone came up once. The chain has TRBV6-1 and TRBJ1-1, with D perhaps TRBD1 (6 bases). Trimming cost V 9 bases and J 7 bases, with 15 bases left between them. CDR3 size: 12 residues. The germline V gene encodes CDR1 MNHNS and CDR2 SASEGT. The CDR3 bases are TGTGCCAGTCTGGACAGCGGCCTTGAAGCTTTCTTT. Residues: CASLDSGLEAFF.

V is TRBV5-4 and J is TRBJ1-1; D not resolved. Trimming took 2 bases from V and 2 from J, leaving 1 base between them. The CDR3 is 11 amino acids. Germline V gene lookup returns CDR1 SGHNT and CDR2 YYREEE (reference sequence). CDR3 DNA sequence: TGTGCCAGCAGCTTAAACACTGAAGCTTTCTTT. Amino acids: CASSLNTEAFF. Looking up the rest from reference TRBV5-4 and TRBJ1-1 gives the full variable domain: ETGVTQSPTHLIKTRGQQVTLRCSSQSGHNTVSWYQQALGQGPQFIFQYYREEENGRGNFPPRFSGLQFPNYSSELNVNALELDDSALYLCASSLNTEAFFGQGTRLTVV.

This chain connects TRBV10-1 to TRBJ1-1, with D unclear. The germline V gene encodes CDR1 WNHNN and CDR2 SYGVQD (reference sequence). The CDR3 runs 13 residues. Trimming stripped 5 bases from V and 0 bases from J, with 7 bases between. Here the CDR3 DNA reads TGCGCCAGCAGTTCCGACCTGAACACTGAAGCTTTCTTT. Encoded protein: CASSSDLNTEAFF.

The rearrangement joins TRBV19 to TRBJ1-5; D is undetermined. V was trimmed by 9 bases and J by 0 bases, leaving 15 bases between them. CDR1 and CDR2 from the germline V gene are LNHDA and SQIVND (reference sequence). This CDR3 has 15 residues. The CDR3 nucleotides read TGTGCCAGCCAGGAGAGCCTATATAGCAATCAGCCCCAGCATTTT. The encoded protein is CASQESLYSNQPQHF.

The chain has TRBV7-9 and TRBJ2-7; 11 nucleotides align to TRBD1. The CDR3 contains 15 residues. Germline V gene lookup returns CDR1 SEHNR and CDR2 FQNEAQ (reference sequence). J gave up 6 bases and V 1 base, and 5 bases lay outside the gene matches. The CDR3 is CASSLGTGGVGEQYF. The CDR3 DNA follows: TGTGCCAGCAGCTTAGGGACAGGGGGCGTGGGCGAGCAGTACTTC.

The V call is TRBV6-5, the J call TRBJ1-3; D remains unclear. Germline V gives CDR1 MNHEY, CDR2 SVGAGI. Trimming left V 0 bases short and J 0 bases short, with 6 bases between. This CDR3 is built from 15 residues. The CDR3 loop is CASSYSPDSGNTIYF. DNA of the CDR3: TGTGCCAGCAGTTACTCGCCCGACTCTGGAAACACCATATATTTT.

The chain employs TRBV2 and TRBJ2-1; no reliable D call. Germline V gene data show CDR1 as SNHLY and CDR2 as FYNNEI. This CDR3 has 11 residues. The ends were cut back, 8 bases at V and 1 base at J, with 3 bases in the middle. CDR3: CASGSYNEQFF. CDR3 in DNA: TGTGCCAGCGGTTCCTACAATGAGCAGTTCTTC.

The chain uses TRBV5-1 and TRBJ2-2, with no clear D. The ends were cut back, 4 bases at V and 6 bases at J, with 10 bases in the middle. CDR3 length equals 13 residues. CDR1 and CDR2 from the germline V gene are SGHRS and YFSETQ. CDR3 in DNA: TGCGCCAGCAGCCCCCAGAGCCCCGGGGAGCTGTTTTTT. It yields the protein CASSPQSPGELFF.

The chain combines TRBV5-1 with TRBJ1-1; 12 bases are shared with TRBD1. Germline CDR1 SGHRS, CDR2 YFSETQ. V lost 0 bases to trimming and J lost 4 bases; unmatched junction nucleotides: 10. This CDR3 contains 18 residues. The CDR3 region is CASSLALRDRGLGTEAFF. CDR3 DNA sequence: TGCGCCAGCAGCTTGGCCCTCCGGGACAGGGGGCTCGGCACTGAAGCTTTCTTT.

The chain links TRBV7-3 to TRBJ2-3; perhaps TRBD2 as D (6 bases). The V and J ends lost 2 bases and 9 bases respectively, with 15 bases between them. The germline gives CDR1 SGHTA, CDR2 FQGTGA. CDR3 length: 14 amino acids. The CDR3 sequence is CASSLAGSGGTQYF. The CDR3 region has the DNA TGTGCCAGCAGCTTAGCGGGTAGCGGAGGCACGCAGTATTTT. The entire variable domain, with the rest obtained from reference TRBV7-3 and TRBJ2-3, is as follows: GAGVSQTPSNKVTEKGKYVELRCDPISGHTALYWYRQSLGQGPEFLIYFQGTGAADDSGLPNDRFFAVRPEGSVSTLKIQRTERGDSAVYLCASSLAGSGGTQYFGPGTRLTVL.

The chain carries TRBV2 and TRBJ2-3; 11 positions match TRBD1. CDR1 is SNHLY, CDR2 FYNNEI, per germline. This CDR3 spans 15 amino acids. V lost 5 bases and J lost 4; bases outside the gene matches: 5. The CDR3 loop is CASSRDRGRPDTQYF. In nucleotides, the CDR3 is TGTGCCAGCAGTCGGGACAGGGGGAGGCCAGATACGCAGTATTTT. Full variable domain (rest looked up from reference TRBV2 and TRBJ2-3): EPEVTQTPSHQVTQMGQEVILRCVPISNHLYFYWYRQILGQKVEFLVSFYNNEISEKSEIFDDQFSVERPDGSNFTLKIRSTKLEDSAMYFCASSRDRGRPDTQYFGPGTRLTVL.

The chain recombines TRBV15 with TRBJ2-1; the match to TRBD2 covers 9 bases. The CDR3 runs 17 residues. V gave up 0 bases and J gave up 0 bases; unmatched junction bases: 3. From germline, CDR1 is LNHNV and CDR2 YYDKDF (reference sequence). The CDR3 DNA sequence: TGTGCCACCAGCAGAGAGATAGCGGGAGCCTCCTACAATGAGCAGTTCTTC. It encodes CATSREIAGASYNEQFF.

The V gene is TRBV9, the J gene TRBJ1-3; perhaps TRBD1 as D (5 bases). Trimming pared 3 bases from V and 4 bases from J, leaving 8 bases between. Germline CDR1 SGDLS, CDR2 YYNGEE. The CDR3 loop spans 13 amino acids. This CDR3 reads CASSAGLGNTIYF. The CDR3 nucleotides read TGTGCCAGCAGCGCGGGACTGGGAAACACCATATATTTT.

This chain uses TRBV7-2 with TRBJ2-1, with D tentatively TRBD2 (6 bases). In germline, CDR1 is SGHTA, CDR2 FQGNSA. The CDR3 extends over 14 amino acids. Trimming took 7 bases from V and 9 from J, leaving 19 bases between them. The CDR3 DNA reads TGTGCCAGCACCTTCCGGGAGTTTAGGGGTGAGCAGTTCTTC. As protein: CASTFREFRGEQFF.

The chain links TRBV7-3 to TRBJ2-1; D remains ambiguous. CDR3 length: 15 residues. V shed 5 bases and J shed 0 bases, with 11 bases lying between them. CDR1 SGHTA and CDR2 FQGTGA come from the germline V gene. DNA for the CDR3: TGTGCCAGCAGCCCTCTGGGCGTCTCCTACAATGAGCAGTTCTTC. The encoded protein is CASSPLGVSYNEQFF.

This chain connects TRBV13 to TRBJ2-2; maybe TRBD2 (6 bases). V was clipped by 7 bases and J by 6 bases, with 15 bases between them. Germline V gives CDR1 PRHDT, CDR2 FYEKMQ (reference sequence). CDR3 length equals 14 residues. The CDR3 nucleotides read TGTGCCAGCACCCAAGGAGGGGCTGCCGGGGAGCTGTTTTTT. This sequence encodes CASTQGGAAGELFF.

V is TRBV18 and J is TRBJ2-7; the D is unclear. CDR1 KGHSH and CDR2 LQKENI come from the germline V gene. The CDR3 is made up of 12 amino acids. The V and J ends lost 6 bases and 1 base respectively, with 7 bases between them. CDR3 sequence (DNA): TGTGCCAGCTCCACCGATTCCTACGAGCAGTACTTC. Residues: CASSTDSYEQYF.

J is TRBJ2-7 and V is TRBV5-6; D gene unclear. Trimming stripped 0 bases from V and 1 base from J, with 5 bases between. Germline V gene lookup returns CDR1 SGHDT and CDR2 YYEEEE. This CDR3 spans 13 amino acids. The CDR3 DNA sequence: TGTGCCAGCAGCTTGGGCTCATCCTACGAGCAGTACTTC. Translation: CASSLGSSYEQYF.

Remarks on this clone: Other DNA variants within this sample encode the same CDR3. The rearrangement uses TRBV20-1 and TRBJ1-2; D is uncertain. CDR3 size: 11 residues. CDR1 DFQATT and CDR2 SNEGSKA come from the germline V gene (reference sequence). V was trimmed by 3 bases and J by 2 bases, leaving 4 bases between them. The CDR3 DNA follows: TGCAGTGCTAGTCCCAACTATGGCTACACCTTC. Translated: CSASPNYGYTF.

CDR3 sequence: CASSSSRVNQPQHF. The DNA of the CDR3 is TGTGCCAGCAGTTCTAGCAGAGTTAATCAGCCCCAGCATTTT. V usage is TRBV6-1 and J usage is TRBJ1-5; D gene unclear. This CDR3 has 14 residues. Germline CDR1 is MNHNS and CDR2 is SASEGT. With 5 bases removed from V and 4 bases from J, the gap between germline ends came to 12 bases.

The chain combines TRBV18 with TRBJ1-2; perhaps TRBD1 as D (5 bases). There are 13 residues in the CDR3. Deletions cut 3 bases from V and 6 bases from J, with 11 bases between. Germline CDR1 reads KGHSH; CDR2 reads LQKENI. DNA of the CDR3: TGTGCCAGCTCACCCATACCGGGGGATGGCTACACCTTC. This translates into CASSPIPGDGYTF.

This clone appeared a single time. The chain employs TRBV5-1 and TRBJ2-1, with D perhaps being TRBD1 or TRBD2 (5 bases each). The CDR3 consists of 17 residues. Trimming removed 4 bases at V and 0 bases at J, with 17 bases between. Per the germline V gene, CDR1 is SGHRS and CDR2 is YFSETQ. CDR3 loop: CASSLQGGGLSYNEQFF. The CDR3 nucleotides read TGCGCCAGCAGCCTCCAGGGTGGCGGGCTCTCCTACAATGAGCAGTTCTTC.

This chain links TRBV5-6 with TRBJ2-3; possible D gene TRBD2, 5 bases. Germline values: CDR1 SGHDT, CDR2 YYEEEE. Trimming pared 2 bases from V and 5 bases from J, leaving 12 bases between. This CDR3 comprises 14 residues. For the CDR3, the DNA is TGTGCCAGCAGCTTACTAGTTTGGCTAGATACGCAGTATTTT. Its translation: CASSLLVWLDTQYF.

J is TRBJ2-7 and V is TRBV15, with a weak D call TRBD2 (6 bases). The V end was cut by 4 bases, the J end by 3 bases, with 16 bases between. CDR3 length: 15 amino acids. Germline loops: CDR1 LNHNV, CDR2 YYDKDF (reference sequence). The CDR3 spells CATSISVVGGYEQYF. The CDR3 DNA is TGTGCCACCAGCATCTCCGTGGTCGGGGGCTACGAGCAGTACTTC.

V usage is TRBV5-5 and J usage is TRBJ2-7; TRBD2 aligns across 7 bases. After removal of 4 bases from V and 4 bases from J, the junction contained 8 bases not matched to a gene. This CDR3 comprises 14 residues. In germline, CDR1 is SGHKS, CDR2 YYEKEE (reference sequence). CDR3 coding DNA: TGTGCCAGCAGCCCGGTGGTAGCGGGTTACGAGCAGTACTTC. Translated, it gives CASSPVVAGYEQYF.

The chain recombines TRBV19 with TRBJ2-7, with 7 bases that match TRBD2. CDR3 length: 14 amino acids. In germline, CDR1 is LNHDA, CDR2 SQIVND (reference sequence). V gave up 6 bases and J gave up 1 base; unmatched junction bases: 6. The CDR3 protein is CASSTSVSSYEQYF. CDR3 coding DNA: TGTGCCAGTAGCACTAGCGTTAGTTCCTACGAGCAGTACTTC.

The chain uses TRBV10-2 and TRBJ1-1; possibly TRBD1 for D (5 bases). Germline CDR1 WSHSY, CDR2 SAAADI. V was clipped by 6 bases and J by 0 bases, with 14 bases between them. This CDR3 has 15 amino acids. The CDR3 bases are TGCGCCAGCAGGGGAGGACAAAACATGAACACTGAAGCTTTCTTT. Its translation: CASRGGQNMNTEAFF.